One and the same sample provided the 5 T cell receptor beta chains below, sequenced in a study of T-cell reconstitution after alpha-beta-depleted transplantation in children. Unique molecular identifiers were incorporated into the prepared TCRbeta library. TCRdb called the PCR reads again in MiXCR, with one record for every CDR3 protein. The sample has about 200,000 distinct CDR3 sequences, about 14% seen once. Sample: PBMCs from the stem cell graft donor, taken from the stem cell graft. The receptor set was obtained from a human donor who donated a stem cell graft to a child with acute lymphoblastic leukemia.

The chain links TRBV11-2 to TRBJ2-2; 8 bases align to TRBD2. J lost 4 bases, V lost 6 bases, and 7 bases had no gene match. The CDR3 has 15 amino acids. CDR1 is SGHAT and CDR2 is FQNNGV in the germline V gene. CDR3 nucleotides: TGTGCCAGCAGGCTGGGCGGGGGGTCCACCGGGGAGCTGTTTTTT. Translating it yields CASRLGGGSTGELFF.

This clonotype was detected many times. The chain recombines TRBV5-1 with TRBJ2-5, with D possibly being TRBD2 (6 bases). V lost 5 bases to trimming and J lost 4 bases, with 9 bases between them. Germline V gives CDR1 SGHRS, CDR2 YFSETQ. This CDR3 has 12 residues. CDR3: CASRTGVETQYF. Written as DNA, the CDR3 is TGCGCCAGCAGGACGGGAGTAGAGACCCAGTACTTC. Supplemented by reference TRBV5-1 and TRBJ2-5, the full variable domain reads KAGVTQTPRYLIKTRGQQVTLSCSPISGHRSVSWYQQTPGQGLQFLFEYFSETQRNKGNFPGRFSGRQFSNSRSEMNVSTLELGDSALYLCASRTGVETQYFGPGTRLLVL.

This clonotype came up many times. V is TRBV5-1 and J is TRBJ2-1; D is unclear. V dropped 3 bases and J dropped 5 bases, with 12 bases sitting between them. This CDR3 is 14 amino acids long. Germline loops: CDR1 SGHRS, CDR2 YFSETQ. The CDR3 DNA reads TGCGCCAGCAGCTGGCTAGGTCACGACAATGAGCAGTTCTTC. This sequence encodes CASSWLGHDNEQFF.

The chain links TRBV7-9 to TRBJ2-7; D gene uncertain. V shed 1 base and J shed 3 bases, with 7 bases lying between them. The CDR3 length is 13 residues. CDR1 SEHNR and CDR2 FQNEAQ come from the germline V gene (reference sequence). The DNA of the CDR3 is TGTGCCAGCAGCTTAGTCGAGGTCTACGAGCAGTACTTC. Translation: CASSLVEVYEQYF.

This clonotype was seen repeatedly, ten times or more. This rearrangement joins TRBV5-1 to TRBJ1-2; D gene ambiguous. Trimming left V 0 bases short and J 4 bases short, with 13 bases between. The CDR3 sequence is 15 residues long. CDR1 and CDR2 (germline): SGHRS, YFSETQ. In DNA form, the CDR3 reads TGCGCCAGCAGCTTGGGCCCAGGCCGTGGCTATGGCTACACCTTC. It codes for CASSLGPGRGYGYTF.